The clone carrying this T cell receptor (beta chain) was counted only a few times. What it binds is not known. Reverse transcribing all isolated RNA meant expressed TCRB transcripts were sequenced. The assay was immunoSEQ multiplex PCR, and TCRdb's table has in-frame clones only and misses some. The sample carries roughly 150,000 clones, 10% recorded once. This specimen belongs to a study of beta chain features in type 1 diabetes. Study-level results: A moderate, significant TCRB CDR3 shortening appeared in type 1 diabetes across four CD4+ subsets.

This CDR3 has 15 amino acids. Germline V gives CDR1 SEHNR, CDR2 FQNEAQ (reference sequence). After removal of 1 base from V and 4 bases from J, the junction contained 4 bases not matched to a gene. The clonotype originates from a man younger than 45 with type 1 diabetes. The sequenced sample was central memory CD4+ T cells from blood. The chain combines TRBV7-9 with TRBJ2-1; 7 bases map to TRBD2. The CDR3 region is CASSLDLAEYNEQFF. For the CDR3, the DNA is TGTGCCAGCAGCTTAGACCTAGCGGAATACAATGAGCAGTTCTTC.